What follows is one T cell receptor beta chain and its context. This clonotype has more than one count but fewer than ten. Its antigen specificity is not known. Per-base quality was not reported, and no clone a single base away is much larger than it. TCRdb names Illumina NovaSeq 6000 as the instrument used. TCRalpha and TCRbeta cDNA libraries were built by 5'RACE with constant-segment primers, adding sample barcodes and unique molecular identifiers. Trizol reagent was used to extract RNA from every sample. The libraries were amplified in two PCR steps, and the second step added a second sample barcode and Illumina TruSeq adapters. Sequencing of libraries was performed on an Illumina NovaSeq with 2 x 150 bp paired-end reads. As for how the authors treated the data: With migec v1.2.7, reads were demultiplexed and then collapsed into UMI-guided consensus sequences. With mixcr v2.1.11, UMI consensuses were aligned to TRA and TRB V and J templates and assembled into clonotypes. Expanded or contracted clonotypes were those called significant by both edgeR and NoisET, with noise models trained on biological replicates. For edgeR calls, the cutoffs were a false discovery rate-adjusted p below 0.01 and a log2 fold-change threshold of 1. PCA with hierarchical clustering of max-normalized trajectories of the 1000 most abundant clonotypes was used as exploratory dynamics analysis. Separately sequenced CD4+ and CD8+ repertoires were used to assign the CD4 or CD8 phenotype of responding clones. TCRdb reprocessing: public reads trimmed at Q25 with fastp, clones called with MiXCR, in-frame beta chains kept. Rows matching on CDR3 protein sequence are summarized as one entry with the most common DNA and genes. TCRdb, not the authors, supplied the V and J calls. The sample contains roughly 340,000 distinct CDR3 sequences, around 20% of them found a single time. The ten biggest clones cover 21% of the sample.

The V and J ends are trimmed by 0 bases and 5 bases, leaving 2 bases between them. CDR1 is given as SGHTA and CDR2 as FQGNSA, both from the germline V gene. From its cysteine to its phenylalanine, the CDR3 spans 11 amino acids. Solely the CDR3 DNA is kept, with 33 bases framed from the first base. The data are from a study of T-cell memory formation after mild COVID-19 (dated by TCRdb to 2020 to 2023). About the full investigation: TCR sequence clusters from the two donors were largely donor specific. In a couple of donors, T-cell clones that expanded and contracted after mild COVID-19 were followed by sequencing TCRalpha and TCRbeta repertoires longitudinally. The cohort was made up of two young adult volunteers, one female and one male, who were previously healthy.

Ficoll-Paque density gradient centrifugation was the method used to isolate PBMCs. Broader findings and caveats from the paper: The detection of some responding clones in pre-infection memory suggests that pre-existing cross-reactive memory T cells joined the SARS-CoV-2 response. Whether the second-wave clones peaking on day 37 were SARS-CoV-2 specific was not confirmed. Clones that contracted from day 15 to 85 showed balanced CD4/CD8 phenotypes, whereas a second wave of clones that expanded from day 15 to 37 leaned towards CD4+. Contracting CD4+ clones were found mainly in CM and EM memory subsets, while CD8+ clones were enriched in EMRA. Only a couple of mild cases were covered in the study, and larger cohorts including severe cases with pre-infection samples were considered necessary.

This clonotype was obtained from a man aged 18 to 29 who had mild COVID-19 (a few samples of this study predate the infection). The sample titles of this study are shuffled in the database, so cell type and time point are left out; the donor was told from shared clones. The V and J genes are TRBV7-2 and TRBJ2-7; no D gene can be assigned with confidence. Material: PBMCs or a T cell subset sorted from them (not recorded which). The CDR3 region has the sequence CASSLANEQYF. DNA sequence: TGTGCCAGCAGCTTAGCGAACGAGCAGTACTTC.